The clone carrying this T cell receptor (beta chain) was counted a few times. The data were obtained in a study of blood T cells in healthy people across ages. Across the study: In model experiments, template switching was able to capture about one barcoded beta molecule for every two T cells that were present.

The use of a sample-barcoded 5' primer and a J-beta primer mix characterized a second PCR of about 6 to 12 cycles. TCRdb passed the 5' RACE reads through MiXCR, listing each CDR3 protein once. The table records 800,000 to 1,000,000 distinct CDR3 sequences, 40% to 60% of them present only once. CDR1 is MGHRA and CDR2 is YSYEKL in the germline V gene. Trimming removed 0 bases from V and 4 bases from J, with 12 bases in between. The CDR3 has 15 residues. The sequencing sample was made of blood. This receptor was taken from a man aged 25 to 40 in good health. V usage is TRBV4-1 and J usage is TRBJ2-5, with a weak D call TRBD2 (5 bases). The chain's CDR3 is CASSQDSPRGETQYF. The CDR3 region has the DNA TGCGCCAGCAGCCAAGATTCCCCCCGGGGAGAGACCCAGTACTTC.